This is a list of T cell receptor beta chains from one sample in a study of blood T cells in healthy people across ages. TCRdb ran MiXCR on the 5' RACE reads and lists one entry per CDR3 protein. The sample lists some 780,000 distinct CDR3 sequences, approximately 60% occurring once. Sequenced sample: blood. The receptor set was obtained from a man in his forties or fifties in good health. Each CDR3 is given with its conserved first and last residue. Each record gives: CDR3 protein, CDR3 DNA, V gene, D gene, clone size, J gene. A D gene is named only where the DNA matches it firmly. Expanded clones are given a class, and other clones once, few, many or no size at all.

CDR3aa: CASSYVSNTEAFF
CDR3nt: TGTGCCAGCAGTTACGTTTCGAACACTGAAGCTTTCTTT
v_gene: TRBV6-5
d_gene: .
abundance: .
j_gene: TRBJ1-1

CDR3aa: CASSPPSGANNEQFF
CDR3nt: TGTGCCAGCAGCCCTCCAAGCGGGGCGAACAATGAGCAGTTCTTC
v_gene: TRBV3-1
d_gene: TRBD2
abundance: .
j_gene: TRBJ2-1

CDR3aa: CASSLGDTGNSPQHF
CDR3nt: TGTGCCAGCAGCTTAGGAGACACCGGCAACTCGCCCCAGCATTTT
v_gene: TRBV7-8
d_gene: .
abundance: few
j_gene: TRBJ1-5

CDR3aa: CASSFGGSGDTQYF
CDR3nt: TGTGCCAGCAGTTTTGGGGGGAGCGGAGATACGCAGTATTTT
v_gene: TRBV12-3/TRBV12-4
d_gene: .
abundance: few
j_gene: TRBJ2-3

CDR3aa: CASRERQGSYNSPLHF
CDR3nt: TGTGCCAGCAGGGAGCGACAGGGCTCCTATAATTCACCCCTCCACTTT
v_gene: TRBV7-2
d_gene: TRBD1
abundance: .
j_gene: TRBJ1-6

CDR3aa: CSVALASDEQYF
CDR3nt: TGCAGCGTTGCCCTGGCTTCGGACGAGCAGTACTTC
v_gene: TRBV29-1
d_gene: .
abundance: .
j_gene: TRBJ2-7

CDR3aa: CASSSSGRTHNEQFF
CDR3nt: TGTGCCAGCAGCAGTAGCGGGAGGACGCACAATGAGCAGTTCTTC
v_gene: TRBV11-2
d_gene: TRBD2
abundance: few
j_gene: TRBJ2-1

CDR3aa: CASSLDTYEQYF
CDR3nt: TGTGCCAGCAGCTTAGACACTTACGAGCAGTACTTC
v_gene: TRBV11-3
d_gene: .
abundance: many
j_gene: TRBJ2-7

CDR3aa: CASSQASGVVYEQYF
CDR3nt: TGTGCCAGCAGCCAAGCTTCAGGGGTAGTCTACGAGCAGTACTTC
v_gene: TRBV4-2
d_gene: .
abundance: .
j_gene: TRBJ2-7

CDR3aa: CSASPRAGRTEAFF
CDR3nt: TGCAGTGCTAGCCCCCGGGCAGGGAGGACTGAAGCTTTCTTT
v_gene: TRBV20-1
d_gene: .
abundance: .
j_gene: TRBJ1-1

CDR3aa: CASSSGLAGGPYEQYF
CDR3nt: TGTGCCAGCAGTTCCGGACTAGCGGGAGGGCCTTACGAGCAGTACTTC
v_gene: TRBV6-6
d_gene: TRBD2
abundance: few
j_gene: TRBJ2-7

CDR3aa: CSVVSGVDHEQYF
CDR3nt: TGCAGCGTTGTATCAGGGGTAGACCACGAGCAGTACTTC
v_gene: TRBV29-1
d_gene: .
abundance: few
j_gene: TRBJ2-7

CDR3aa: CSAPRLSSEQYF
CDR3nt: TGCAGTGCCCCTCGACTGAGCTCCGAGCAGTACTTC
v_gene: TRBV20-1
d_gene: .
abundance: few
j_gene: TRBJ2-7

CDR3aa: CASSRGSGYTF
CDR3nt: TGTGCCAGCAGCCGGGGTAGTGGCTACACCTTC
v_gene: TRBV12-3/TRBV12-4
d_gene: .
abundance: few
j_gene: TRBJ1-2

CDR3aa: CSARDGQGVGGYTF
CDR3nt: TGCAGTGCTAGAGATGGCCAGGGGGTCGGTGGCTACACCTTC
v_gene: TRBV20-1
d_gene: TRBD1
abundance: .
j_gene: TRBJ1-2

CDR3aa: CASSTDLATQHSIYTQYF
CDR3nt: TGTGCCAGCAGCACCGATCTAGCGACCCAACATTCCATTTATACGCAGTATTTT
v_gene: TRBV7-2
d_gene: .
abundance: .
j_gene: TRBJ2-3

CDR3aa: CASSQDLAGAMGDTQYF
CDR3nt: TGTGCCAGCAGCCAAGACCTAGCGGGAGCCATGGGTGATACGCAGTATTTT
v_gene: TRBV3-1
d_gene: TRBD2
abundance: .
j_gene: TRBJ2-3

CDR3aa: CASSSRSFQETQYF
CDR3nt: TGTGCCAGCAGCTCACGGTCTTTCCAAGAGACCCAGTACTTC
v_gene: TRBV11-2
d_gene: .
abundance: .
j_gene: TRBJ2-5

CDR3aa: CASSGLRQGNGDQYF
CDR3nt: TGTGCCAGCAGCGGGTTGCGACAGGGAAATGGGGACCAGTACTTC
v_gene: TRBV2
d_gene: TRBD1
abundance: .
j_gene: TRBJ2-5

CDR3aa: CASSLGLLMNEQFF
CDR3nt: TGCGCCAGCAGCCTGGGACTTTTAATGAATGAGCAGTTCTTC
v_gene: TRBV4-3
d_gene: .
abundance: .
j_gene: TRBJ2-1

CDR3aa: CASGGGGPTQYF
CDR3nt: TGTGCCAGTGGCGGTGGAGGACCGACCCAGTACTTC
v_gene: TRBV27
d_gene: .
abundance: few
j_gene: TRBJ2-5

CDR3aa: CATSDPMTSGGSTDTQYF
CDR3nt: TGTGCCACCAGTGACCCCATGACTAGCGGGGGGTCCACAGATACGCAGTATTTT
v_gene: TRBV24-1
d_gene: TRBD2
abundance: few
j_gene: TRBJ2-3

CDR3aa: CASSSVGQGSGEQYF
CDR3nt: TGCGCCAGCAGCTCGGTTGGACAGGGATCGGGGGAGCAGTACTTC
v_gene: TRBV5-1
d_gene: TRBD1
abundance: .
j_gene: TRBJ2-7

CDR3aa: CSVQGARNTEAFF
CDR3nt: TGCAGCGTCCAGGGGGCTAGGAACACTGAAGCTTTCTTT
v_gene: TRBV29-1
d_gene: TRBD1
abundance: .
j_gene: TRBJ1-1

CDR3aa: CASSFGVSPLHF
CDR3nt: TGTGCCAGCAGCTTTGGGGTTTCACCCCTCCACTTT
v_gene: TRBV7-2
d_gene: .
abundance: .
j_gene: TRBJ1-6

CDR3aa: CASSVGQVNEKLFF
CDR3nt: TGTGCCAGCAGTGTAGGACAGGTTAATGAAAAACTGTTTTTT
v_gene: TRBV28
d_gene: TRBD1
abundance: .
j_gene: TRBJ1-4

CDR3aa: CASSSPLRLAGTTDTQYF
CDR3nt: TGTGCCAGCAGTTCCCCACTTCGACTAGCGGGGACGACAGATACGCAGTATTTT
v_gene: TRBV28
d_gene: TRBD2
abundance: .
j_gene: TRBJ2-3

CDR3aa: CASSPNNMAQYF
CDR3nt: TGTGCCAGCAGCCCGAATAATATGGCCCAGTACTTC
v_gene: TRBV14
d_gene: .
abundance: .
j_gene: TRBJ2-5

CDR3aa: CASSLFTGTGSPSNQPQHF
CDR3nt: TGTGCCAGCAGCTTGTTCACCGGGACAGGGTCACCCTCAAATCAGCCCCAGCATTTT
v_gene: TRBV5-8
d_gene: TRBD1
abundance: few
j_gene: TRBJ1-5

CDR3aa: CSAWTASGSSYEQYF
CDR3nt: TGCAGTGCGTGGACCGCTAGCGGGAGCTCCTACGAGCAGTACTTC
v_gene: TRBV20-1
d_gene: TRBD2
abundance: many
j_gene: TRBJ2-7

CDR3aa: CSARDPSGGGTDTQYF
CDR3nt: TGCAGTGCTAGAGATCCCAGCGGGGGGGGCACAGATACGCAGTATTTT
v_gene: TRBV20-1
d_gene: TRBD2
abundance: .
j_gene: TRBJ2-3